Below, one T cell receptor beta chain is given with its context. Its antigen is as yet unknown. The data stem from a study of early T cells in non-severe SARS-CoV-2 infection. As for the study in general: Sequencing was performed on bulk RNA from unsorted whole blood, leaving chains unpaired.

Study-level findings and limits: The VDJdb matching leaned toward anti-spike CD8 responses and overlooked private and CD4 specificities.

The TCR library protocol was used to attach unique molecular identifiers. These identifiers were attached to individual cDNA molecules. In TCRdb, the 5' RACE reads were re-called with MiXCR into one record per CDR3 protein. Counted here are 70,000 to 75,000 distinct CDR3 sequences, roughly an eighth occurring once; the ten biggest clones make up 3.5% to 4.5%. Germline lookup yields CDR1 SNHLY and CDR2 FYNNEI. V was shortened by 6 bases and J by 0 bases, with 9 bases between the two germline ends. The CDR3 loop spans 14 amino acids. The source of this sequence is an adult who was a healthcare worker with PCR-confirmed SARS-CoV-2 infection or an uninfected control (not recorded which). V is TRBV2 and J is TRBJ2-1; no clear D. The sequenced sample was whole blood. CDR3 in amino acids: CASRRLSSYNEQFF. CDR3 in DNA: TGTGCCAGCAGGCGGTTGAGCTCCTACAATGAGCAGTTCTTC. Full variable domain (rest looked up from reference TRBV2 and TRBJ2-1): EPEVTQTPSHQVTQMGQEVILRCVPISNHLYFYWYRQILGQKVEFLVSFYNNEISEKSEIFDDQFSVERPDGSNFTLKIRSTKLEDSAMYFCASRRLSSYNEQFFGPGTRLTVL.